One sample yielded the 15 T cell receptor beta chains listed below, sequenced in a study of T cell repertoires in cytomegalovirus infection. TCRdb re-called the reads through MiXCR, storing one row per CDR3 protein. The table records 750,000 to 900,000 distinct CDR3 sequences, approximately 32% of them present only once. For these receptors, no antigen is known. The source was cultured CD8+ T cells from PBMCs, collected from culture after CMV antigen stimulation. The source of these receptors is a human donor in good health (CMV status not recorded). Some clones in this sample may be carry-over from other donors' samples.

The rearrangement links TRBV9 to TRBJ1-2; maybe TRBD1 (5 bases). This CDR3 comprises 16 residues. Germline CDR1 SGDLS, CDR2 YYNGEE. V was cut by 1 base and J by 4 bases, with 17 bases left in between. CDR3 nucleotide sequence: TGTGCCAGCAGCGTACAGAGCCGGCAGGGCCTCTATGGCTACACCTTC. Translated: CASSVQSRQGLYGYTF.

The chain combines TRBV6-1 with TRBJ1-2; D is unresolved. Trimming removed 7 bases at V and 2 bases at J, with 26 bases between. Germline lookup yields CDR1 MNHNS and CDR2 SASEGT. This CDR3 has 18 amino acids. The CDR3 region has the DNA TGTGCCAGCATCTGGCCGGCAGGACGAACCCTATTAAACTATGGCTACACCTTC. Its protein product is CASIWPAGRTLLNYGYTF.

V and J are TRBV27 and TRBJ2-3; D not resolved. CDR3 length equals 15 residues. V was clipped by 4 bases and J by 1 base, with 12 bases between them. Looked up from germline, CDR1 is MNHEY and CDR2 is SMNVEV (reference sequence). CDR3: CASSSLKRGTDTQYF. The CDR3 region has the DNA TGTGCCAGCAGTTCCTTGAAACGGGGCACAGATACGCAGTATTTT.

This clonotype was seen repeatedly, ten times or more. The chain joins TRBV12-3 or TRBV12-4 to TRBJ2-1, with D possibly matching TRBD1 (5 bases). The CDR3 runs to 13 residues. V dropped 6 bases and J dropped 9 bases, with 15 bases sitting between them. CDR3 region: CASSPSRGSEQFF. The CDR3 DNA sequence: TGTGCCAGCAGCCCGAGTAGGGGTAGTGAGCAGTTCTTC.

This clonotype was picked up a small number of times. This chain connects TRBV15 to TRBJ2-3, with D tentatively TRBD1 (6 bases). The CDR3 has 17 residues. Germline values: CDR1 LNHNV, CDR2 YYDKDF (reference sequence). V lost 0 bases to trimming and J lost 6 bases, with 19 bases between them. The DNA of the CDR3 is TGTGCCACCAGCAGAGATAAGGACAGCGCCTTAGGGGATACGCAGTATTTT. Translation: CATSRDKDSALGDTQYF.

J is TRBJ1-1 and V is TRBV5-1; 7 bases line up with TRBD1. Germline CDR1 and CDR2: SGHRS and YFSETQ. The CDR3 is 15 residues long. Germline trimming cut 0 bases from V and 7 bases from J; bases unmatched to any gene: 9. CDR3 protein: CASSLGLQGKDEAFF. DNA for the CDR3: TGCGCCAGCAGCTTGGGACTACAGGGGAAGGATGAAGCTTTCTTT.

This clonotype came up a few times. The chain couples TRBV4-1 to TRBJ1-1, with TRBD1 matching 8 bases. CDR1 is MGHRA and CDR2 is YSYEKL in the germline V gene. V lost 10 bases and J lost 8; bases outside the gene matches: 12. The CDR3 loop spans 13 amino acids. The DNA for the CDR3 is TGCGCCACCGGCTTTGGCAGACAGGGGGAAGCTTTCTTT. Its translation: CATGFGRQGEAFF.

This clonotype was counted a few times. The DNA for the CDR3 is TGTGCCAGCTCACCCCGGGGGTTGGGGCAGCCCCAGCATTTT. This gives the protein CASSPRGLGQPQHF. The rearrangement links TRBV18 to TRBJ1-5, with a possible D match to TRBD1 (5 bases). This CDR3 has 14 residues. V was trimmed by 3 bases and J by 7 bases, leaving 13 bases between them. Germline-derived CDR1 and CDR2 are KGHSH and LQKENI.

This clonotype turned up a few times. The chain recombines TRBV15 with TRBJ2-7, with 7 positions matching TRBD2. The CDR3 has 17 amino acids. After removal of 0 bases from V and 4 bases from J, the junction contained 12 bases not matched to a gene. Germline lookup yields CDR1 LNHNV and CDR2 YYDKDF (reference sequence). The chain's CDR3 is CATSRDGYGGSGYEQYV. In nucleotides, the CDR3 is TGTGCCACCAGCAGAGATGGATACGGGGGGAGTGGGTACGAGCAGTACGTC.

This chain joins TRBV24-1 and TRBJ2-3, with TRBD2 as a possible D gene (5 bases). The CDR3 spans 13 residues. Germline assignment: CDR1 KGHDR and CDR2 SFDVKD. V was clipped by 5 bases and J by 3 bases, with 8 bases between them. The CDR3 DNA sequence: TGTGCCACCAGTGCCCGGGGAACAGATACGCAGTATTTT. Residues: CATSARGTDTQYF.

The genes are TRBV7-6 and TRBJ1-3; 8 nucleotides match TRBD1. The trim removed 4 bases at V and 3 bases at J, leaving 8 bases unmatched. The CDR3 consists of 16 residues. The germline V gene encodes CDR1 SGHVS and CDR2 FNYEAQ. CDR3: CASSSQTGDDGNTIYF. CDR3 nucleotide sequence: TGTGCCAGCAGCTCCCAGACAGGGGATGATGGAAACACCATATATTTT.

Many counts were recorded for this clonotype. This CDR3 reads CASSEGRSYNEQFF. CDR3 DNA sequence: TGTGCCAGCAGTGAAGGCCGGTCCTACAATGAGCAGTTCTTC. The chain uses TRBV2 and TRBJ2-1; D uncertain. This CDR3 contains 14 residues. V lost 1 base and J 1 base, leaving 5 bases between the germline ends. The germline V gene encodes CDR1 SNHLY and CDR2 FYNNEI.

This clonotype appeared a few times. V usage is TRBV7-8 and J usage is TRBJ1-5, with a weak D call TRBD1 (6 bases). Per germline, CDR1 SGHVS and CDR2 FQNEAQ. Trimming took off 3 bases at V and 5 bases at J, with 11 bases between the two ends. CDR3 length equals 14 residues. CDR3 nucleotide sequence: TGTGCCAGCAGCTTCAGGGGCGGTTATCAGCCCCAGCATTTT. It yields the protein CASSFRGGYQPQHF.

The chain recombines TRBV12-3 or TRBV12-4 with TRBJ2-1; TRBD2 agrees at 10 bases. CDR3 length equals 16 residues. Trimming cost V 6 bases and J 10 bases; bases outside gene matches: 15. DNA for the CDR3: TGTGCCAGCAGGAGCGGAGCGGGGGGGCTTTCTTGGGAGCAGTTCTTC. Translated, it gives CASRSGAGGLSWEQFF.

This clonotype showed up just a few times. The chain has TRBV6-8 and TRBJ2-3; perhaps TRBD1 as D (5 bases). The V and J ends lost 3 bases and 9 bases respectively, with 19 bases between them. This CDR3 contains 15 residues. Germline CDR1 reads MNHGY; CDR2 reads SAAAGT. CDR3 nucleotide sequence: TGTGCCAGCAGTTATTATCTCTCAGGGAAGAGGACGCAGTATTTT. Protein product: CASSYYLSGKRTQYF.